The 16 T cell receptor beta chains given below trace back to one sample, sequenced in a study of CD8+CD57+ T cells in acquired aplastic anemia. Flow cytometry had shown expanded CD8+CD57+ cells in the patients chosen for sequencing. The template for TCR beta VDJ and CDR3 sequence profiling was genomic DNA. TCRdb reprocessed the reads with MiXCR, giving one entry per CDR3 protein. The sample consists of 150,000 to 200,000 distinct CDR3 sequences, roughly 50% of them appearing once. The sample comprised sorted CD4+, CD8+, or CD8+CD57+ T cells (not recorded which) from PBMCs. The receptors stem from a human donor with aplastic anemia.

This chain joins TRBV5-1 and TRBJ1-1, with 7 bases matching TRBD1. The CDR3 length is 14 residues. J gave up 4 bases and V 3 bases, and 6 bases lay outside the gene matches. CDR1 and CDR2 (germline): SGHRS, YFSETQ. In DNA form, the CDR3 reads TGCGCCAGCAGCTATCAGGGGGGTTCCACTGAAGCTTTCTTT. It translates to CASSYQGGSTEAFF.

Points on this clonotype: At one end the junction does not follow the germline gene, possibly because of a read error. The V and J genes are TRBV9 and TRBJ2-3; D is unclear. The length of the CDR3 is 12 residues. Germline CDR1 is SGDLS and CDR2 is YYNGEE. CDR3 nucleotides: TGTGCCAGCAGCGTCAGCAGAGATACGCAGTATTTT. Its protein is CASSVSRDTQYF. The whole variable domain, remainder taken from reference TRBV9 and TRBJ2-3, is DSGVTQTPKHLITATGQRVTLRCSPRSGDLSVYWYQQSLDQGLQFLIQYYNGEERAKGNILERFSAQQFPDLHSELNLSSLELGDSALYFCASSVSRDTQYFGPGTRLTVL.

This clonotype was detected a few times. The chain employs TRBV5-1 and TRBJ1-5, with 8 bases identical to TRBD1. J gave up 6 bases and V 4 bases, and 6 bases lay outside the gene matches. Germline V gene data show CDR1 as SGHRS and CDR2 as YFSETQ. The CDR3 has 14 amino acids. CDR3 DNA: TGCGCCAGCAGCGCAGGGGGCGCGGCTCAGCCCCAGCATTTT. It yields the protein CASSAGGAAQPQHF.

This clonotype showed up just once. This chain joins TRBV7-9 and TRBJ1-2; the D is unclear. The CDR3 runs 12 residues. V dropped 4 bases and J dropped 7 bases, with 10 bases sitting between them. Looked up from germline, CDR1 is SEHNR and CDR2 is FQNEAQ (reference sequence). Here the CDR3 DNA reads TGTGCCAGCAGCTCGGCCGGCGTTGGCTACACCTTC. Translation: CASSSAGVGYTF.

The chain links TRBV24-1 to TRBJ2-1; 11 nucleotides align to TRBD2. With V trimmed by 5 bases and J by 0 bases, 11 bases remained unmatched. The CDR3 extends over 19 amino acids. The V gene's germline CDR1 is KGHDR and CDR2 SFDVKD. Here the CDR3 DNA reads TGTGCCACCAGTGCCGGGACTAGCGGTGGGGGGAGCTCCTACAATGAGCAGTTCTTC. Amino acid sequence: CATSAGTSGGGSSYNEQFF.

V usage is TRBV11-2 and J usage is TRBJ2-7; D might be TRBD1 or TRBD2, each matching 5 bases. V was clipped by 1 base and J by 3 bases, with 13 bases between them. CDR1 is SGHAT, CDR2 FQNNGV, per germline. CDR3 length equals 15 residues. In DNA, the CDR3 is TGTGCCAGCAGCTTAGGAGGACGGGGCCGCTACGAGCAGTACTTC. Its protein is CASSLGGRGRYEQYF.

Of note for this clonotype: It may be a read error: a sequence one base away is much more abundant. The chain couples TRBV7-9 to TRBJ1-1; D gene ambiguous. CDR3 length: 13 residues. Germline CDR1 is SEHNR and CDR2 is FQNEAQ (reference sequence). The CDR3 nucleotides are TGTGCCAGCAGCTTAGAGCCAAACACTGGAGCTTTCTTT. Its protein product is CASSLEPNTGAFF. Full variable domain (rest looked up from reference TRBV7-9 and TRBJ1-1): DTGVSQNPRHKITKRGQNVTFRCDPISEHNRLYWYRQTLGQGPEFLTYFQNEAQLEKSRLLSDRFSAERPKGSFSTLEIQRTEQGDSAMYLCASSLEPNTGAFFGQGTRLTVV.

This chain links TRBV30 with TRBJ1-4; no clear D. Germline V gene sequence: CDR1 GTSNPN, CDR2 SVGIG (reference sequence). The CDR3 has 11 residues. V lost 1 base to trimming and J lost 6 bases, with 3 bases between them. The chain's CDR3 is CAWSDDEKLFF. The CDR3 nucleotides read TGTGCCTGGAGTGATGATGAAAAACTGTTTTTT.

This chain connects TRBV10-1 to TRBJ1-2, with 9 bases aligning to TRBD1. V lost 10 bases and J lost 4; bases outside the gene matches: 4. The CDR3 length is 12 residues. CDR1 and CDR2 (germline): WNHNN, SYGVQD (reference sequence). The CDR3 coding sequence is TGCGCCATCCCGACAGGGGGCTATGGCTACACCTTC. As protein: CAIPTGGYGYTF.

This clonotype came up many times. The rearrangement uses TRBV6-1 and TRBJ1-2; TRBD1 aligns across 7 bases. The ends lost 6 bases at V and 5 bases at J; junction bases unmatched: 9. The CDR3 extends over 14 amino acids. CDR1 MNHNS and CDR2 SASEGT come from the germline V gene. The chain's CDR3 is CASRPDRALYGYTF. Here the CDR3 DNA reads TGTGCCAGCAGGCCTGACAGGGCCCTTTATGGCTACACCTTC.

There are many counts of this clonotype. The rearrangement uses TRBV7-2 and TRBJ2-5; D may match TRBD1 or TRBD2 (5 bases each). V lost 4 bases, J lost 1 base, and 22 bases lay in between. Germline loops: CDR1 SGHTA, CDR2 FQGNSA. The CDR3 has 18 residues. CDR3 in DNA: TGTGCCAGCAGCTCTTTACCACCCCCCCGGGGACCCCAAGAGACCCAGTACTTC. This sequence encodes CASSSLPPPRGPQETQYF.

This sequence joins TRBV20-1 and TRBJ2-1; TRBD1 aligns across 9 bases. The CDR3 spans 15 residues. Germline assignment: CDR1 DFQATT and CDR2 SNEGSKA (reference sequence). J was trimmed by 4 bases and V by 1 base; bases with no gene match: 5. Here the CDR3 DNA reads TGCAGTGCTAGAGGGGGGACAGGGAAGTACAATGAGCAGTTCTTC. Protein sequence: CSARGGTGKYNEQFF.

Remarks on this clonotype: This clone may be a read error of a much larger clone one base away. CDR3 DNA sequence: TGTGCCAGCAGTTATGTAGGGAGTGGGCAGTACTTC. Protein sequence: CASSYVGSGQYF. The chain combines TRBV6-2 or TRBV6-3 with TRBJ2-7; tentative D call: TRBD2 (5 bases). CDR3 length equals 12 residues. V lost 3 bases, J lost 9 bases, and 12 bases lay in between. The germline CDR1 and CDR2 sequences are MNHEY and SVGEGT.

This clonotype was picked up a small number of times. This may stem from a read error, because a much larger clone lies one nucleotide away. V and J are TRBV12-3 or TRBV12-4 and TRBJ1-6, with D unresolved. This CDR3 has 14 amino acids. DNA for the CDR3: TGTGCCAGCAGTTTAGAAGCCTATAATTCACCCCCCCACTTT. It codes for CASSLEAYNSPPHF.

The chain couples TRBV19 to TRBJ1-2, with D hard to call. Germline V gives CDR1 LNHDA, CDR2 SQIVND (reference sequence). Between the trimmed V and J ends, which lost 3 bases and 1 base, there was a span of 21 bases. The CDR3 runs 18 residues. The CDR3 bases are TGTGCCAGTAGTATGGGTTTCGGGGAGGATACTTTTAACTATGGCTACACCTTC. This translates into CASSMGFGEDTFNYGYTF.

This clonotype was observed once. The DNA is omitted, as the CDR3 cannot be located on it reliably, and the CDR3 follows TCRdb's listing. CDR3 protein: CACSARDARGTDTQYF. This rearrangement joins TRBV2 to TRBJ2-3; the table's D gene call, TRBD1, was not cross checked with the DNA. Per the germline V gene, CDR1 is SNHLY and CDR2 is FYNNEI. The CDR3 is 16 residues long, ends included.